Presented here are 19 T cell receptor beta chains from one specimen sequenced in a study of blood T cell repertoires in COVID-19. Sequencing was performed with immunoSEQ multiplex PCR; in TCRdb, only in-frame clones are kept and a portion is missing. The sample includes 45,000 to 65,000 clones, over 70% seen only once; the top ten take approximately 3.7%. Sequencing was performed on peripheral blood. The receptors shown here come from a human donor in a cohort sampled during active COVID-19.

This clone was seen once. V is TRBV7-2 and J is TRBJ2-3; 8 bases agree with TRBD2. Trimming at V came to 3 bases and at J to 3 bases, leaving 2 bases not matched to a gene. CDR3 size: 14 residues. Germline-derived CDR1 and CDR2 are SGHTA and FQGNSA. The CDR3 bases are TGTGCCAGCAGCTTCGGACTAGCTACAGATACGCAGTATTTT. Translation gives CASSFGLATDTQYF.

The chain employs TRBV7-2 and TRBJ1-6; 7 bases map to TRBD1. Germline V CDR1 and CDR2: SGHTA, FQGNSA. The CDR3 is 15 residues long. Trimming cost V 5 bases and J 5 bases; bases outside gene matches: 6. For the CDR3, the DNA is TGTGCCAGCAGCATAACTGGGACAGATAATTCACCCCTCCACTTT. Protein: CASSITGTDNSPLHF.

V gene TRBV10-3 combines with J gene TRBJ1-4; no clear D. This CDR3 comprises 14 residues. CDR1 is ENHRY and CDR2 is SYGVKD in the germline V gene. Trimming took off 10 bases at V and 0 bases at J, with 12 bases between the two ends. The CDR3 reads CATKGGATNEKLFF. The CDR3 DNA reads TGTGCCACCAAAGGAGGTGCAACTAATGAAAAACTGTTTTTT.

V gene TRBV7-6 combines with J gene TRBJ1-4; D gene uncertain. The CDR3 extends over 14 amino acids. Germline-derived CDR1 and CDR2 are SGHVS and FNYEAQ. Between the trimmed V and J ends, which lost 2 bases and 8 bases, there was a span of 12 bases. The CDR3 coding sequence is TGTGCCAGCAGCTTATCGGGGAGACGGGAAAAACTGTTTTTT. Translating gives CASSLSGRREKLFF.

The CDR3 DNA follows: TGTGCCAGCTCACCCCAGGGTACCACCGGGGAGCTGTTTTTT. The encoded protein is CASSPQGTTGELFF. The gene calls are TRBV18 and TRBJ2-2; D is possibly TRBD1 (5 bases). Deletions cut 3 bases from V and 4 bases from J, with 9 bases between. Germline V gene sequence: CDR1 KGHSH, CDR2 LQKENI. This CDR3 region has 14 residues.

The chain employs TRBV7-2 and TRBJ2-5, with 12 bases fitting TRBD2. The germline V gene has CDR1 SGHTA and CDR2 FQGNSA. Unmatched junction bases numbered 15, after V lost 5 bases and J lost 5 bases. CDR3 length equals 18 residues. The CDR3 DNA follows: TGTGCCAGCAGCCGTCCGCTGACTAGCGGGGGTAGTGACGAGACCCAGTACTTC. Translating gives CASSRPLTSGGSDETQYF.

The rearrangement links TRBV5-1 to TRBJ2-2; 8 bases are a match to TRBD1. CDR1 and CDR2 from the germline V gene are SGHRS and YFSETQ. The CDR3 consists of 16 residues. Trimming cost V 3 bases and J 2 bases; bases outside gene matches: 6. The CDR3 coding sequence is TGCGCCAGCAGCTCGAAGGGACAGGCTAACACCGGGGAGCTGTTTTTT. Protein sequence: CASSSKGQANTGELFF.

The CDR3 loop reads CASSLNAGYGYTF. The CDR3 DNA reads as TGTGCCAGCAGCTTGAATGCAGGATATGGCTACACCTTC. The gene calls are TRBV7-2 and TRBJ1-2, with D uncertain. This CDR3 region has 13 residues. Germline V lookup: CDR1 SGHTA, CDR2 FQGNSA. Trimming took 3 bases from V and 5 from J, leaving 10 bases between them.

The chain couples TRBV28 to TRBJ1-2, with TRBD1 matching over 7 bases. This CDR3 has 13 residues. V dropped 6 bases and J dropped 8; count of bases not matched to a gene: 9. The germline V gene has CDR1 MDHEN and CDR2 SYDVKM. The CDR3: CASRLGTTGGYTF. The CDR3 DNA reads TGTGCCAGCAGGTTAGGTACGACAGGGGGCTACACCTTC.

The V and J genes are TRBV7-3 and TRBJ2-2, with TRBD2 matching over 7 bases. The CDR3 consists of 16 residues. Germline V gene sequence: CDR1 SGHTA, CDR2 FQGTGA. Trimming cost V 4 bases and J 0 bases; bases outside gene matches: 5. The CDR3 DNA sequence: TGTGCCAGCAGCTCGACGAGCGGGGCGAACACCGGGGAGCTGTTTTTT. It specifies CASSSTSGANTGELFF. The full variable domain, completed using reference TRBV7-3 and TRBJ2-2, is GAGVSQTPSNKVTEKGKYVELRCDPISGHTALYWYRQSLGQGPEFLIYFQGTGAADDSGLPNDRFFAVRPEGSVSTLKIQRTERGDSAVYLCASSSTSGANTGELFFGEGSRLTVL.

V is TRBV5-1 and J is TRBJ2-7; 9 bases fit TRBD2. V was clipped by 2 bases and J by 6 bases; unmatched bases: 15. Germline V lookup: CDR1 SGHRS, CDR2 YFSETQ. The CDR3 covers 17 residues. As DNA, the CDR3 is TGCGCCAGCAGCTTAGGACTGGCGGGGGGGCCTAAGGGCGAGCAGTACTTC. It specifies CASSLGLAGGPKGEQYF.

This chain links TRBV11-2 with TRBJ2-5; 8 bases map to TRBD2. The CDR3 loop spans 15 amino acids. CDR1 SGHAT and CDR2 FQNNGV come from the germline V gene. Germline trimming cut 4 bases from V and 0 bases from J; bases unmatched to any gene: 4. The CDR3 bases are TGTGCCAGCAGCTCATTAGCGGGGTACCAAGAGACCCAGTACTTC. It yields the protein CASSSLAGYQETQYF.

The chain has TRBV7-8 and TRBJ2-7; 8 bases match TRBD1. Germline V gives CDR1 SGHVS, CDR2 FQNEAQ. The CDR3 extends over 14 amino acids. After removal of 6 bases from V and 0 bases from J, the junction contained 4 bases not matched to a gene. The CDR3 nucleotides read TGTGCCAGCAGTTGGGACAGGAGCTCCTACGAGCAGTACTTC. Translated, it gives CASSWDRSSYEQYF.

This clone was seen only once. The chain's CDR3 is CASGPSIPGQVNEKLFF. In DNA form, the CDR3 reads TGTGCTAGTGGTCCGAGTATTCCGGGACAAGTTAATGAAAAACTGTTTTTT. The chain recombines TRBV12-5 with TRBJ1-4, with D possibly being TRBD1 (6 bases). V was pared by 5 bases and J by 4 bases, with 20 bases between. CDR1 is LGHNT and CDR2 is FRNRAP in the germline V gene. The CDR3 is made up of 17 amino acids.

The chain links TRBV27 to TRBJ2-1; the D gene is possibly TRBD2 (6 bases). CDR1 and CDR2 (germline): MNHEY, SMNVEV (reference sequence). The V end lost 7 bases, the J end lost 9 bases, and 19 bases lay between the germline ends. This CDR3 comprises 14 residues. DNA of the CDR3: TGTGCCAGCAAACTAACTAGCTGGTGGAGTGAGCAGTTCTTC. Its protein product is CASKLTSWWSEQFF.

The CDR3 region has the DNA TGTGCCAGCGGGCGAGGGACTTCCTACGAGCAGTACTTC. Translation gives CASGRGTSYEQYF. V is TRBV6-5 and J is TRBJ2-7; D may be TRBD2 (6 bases). CDR1 MNHEY and CDR2 SVGAGI come from the germline V gene. Between the trimmed V and J ends, which lost 8 bases and 1 base, there was a span of 12 bases. CDR3 size: 13 residues.

This chain links TRBV15 with TRBJ2-7; TRBD2 matches 7 bases. With 4 bases clipped from V and 1 base from J, the junction kept 4 bases outside the gene matches. Germline V gives CDR1 LNHNV, CDR2 YYDKDF (reference sequence). The CDR3 covers 14 residues. The CDR3 reads CATSIARGSYEQYF. The CDR3 bases are TGTGCCACCAGCATCGCGCGGGGGTCCTACGAGCAGTACTTC.

This sequence joins TRBV5-4 and TRBJ1-4; D is undetermined. The germline CDR1 and CDR2 sequences are SGHNT and YYREEE (reference sequence). Trimming stripped 1 base from V and 3 bases from J, with 4 bases between. This CDR3 spans 13 amino acids. Here the CDR3 reads CASSLSSNEKLFF. The CDR3 DNA reads TGTGCCAGCAGCTTGTCGTCTAATGAAAAACTGTTTTTT.

For the CDR3, the DNA is TGTGCCAGCAGCGGCCAGGGTCGTCCCACAGATACGCAGTATTTT. Protein sequence: CASSGQGRPTDTQYF. V and J are TRBV14 and TRBJ2-3, with D possibly being TRBD1 (5 bases). V dropped 5 bases and J dropped 2 bases, with 14 bases sitting between them. Germline V gene data show CDR1 as SGHDN and CDR2 as FVKESK. The CDR3 runs to 15 residues.